This TCR beta chain emerged from a study of T cells in women clearing cervical HPV infection. Study-wide background: Controls were women whose single incident HPV16 infection cleared within 12 months without precancer or cancer. Blood came at first lesion visit for cases, post-clearance for controls.

Genomic DNA, averaging approximately 1,100 ng per sample, yielded TCR beta CDR3 via immunoSEQ. TCRdb keeps only in-frame clones here, not all; method: immunoSEQ multiplex PCR. The sample data list some 23,000 clones. Note on this clone: Read sequence stops 3 residues before the CDR3 end, and the germline J gene provides the missing end.

Unmatched junction bases numbered 5, after V lost 4 bases and J lost 4 bases. The CDR3 runs to 13 residues. Germline lookup yields CDR1 DFQATT and CDR2 SNEGSKA (reference sequence). This chain links TRBV20-1 with TRBJ1-2; 8 positions match TRBD1. The sample was blood buffy coat. This TCR was recovered from a woman aged 18 to 75 with a cervical HPV16 infection that either progressed to CIN3+ or cleared (not recorded which). The sequenced part of the CDR3 DNA is TGCAGTGCTATCAGGGGGCTGAGCTATGGC. Translation gives CSAIRGLSYG. The complete CDR3 reads CSAIRGLSYGYTF.